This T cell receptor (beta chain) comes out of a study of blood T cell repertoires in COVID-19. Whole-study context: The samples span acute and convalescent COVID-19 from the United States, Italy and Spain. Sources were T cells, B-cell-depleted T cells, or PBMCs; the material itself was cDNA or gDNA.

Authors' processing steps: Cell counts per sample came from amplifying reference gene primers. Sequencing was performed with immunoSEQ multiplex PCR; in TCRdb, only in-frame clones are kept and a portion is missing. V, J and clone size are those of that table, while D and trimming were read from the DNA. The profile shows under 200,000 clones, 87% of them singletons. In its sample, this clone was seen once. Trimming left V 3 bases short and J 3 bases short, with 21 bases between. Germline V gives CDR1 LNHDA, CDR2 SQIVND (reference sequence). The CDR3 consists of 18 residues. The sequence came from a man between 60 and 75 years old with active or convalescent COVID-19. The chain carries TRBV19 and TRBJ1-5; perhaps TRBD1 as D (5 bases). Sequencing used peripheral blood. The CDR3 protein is CASSMDPGEGRVNQPQHF. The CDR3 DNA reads TGTGCCAGTAGTATGGACCCCGGGGAGGGGCGGGTCAATCAGCCCCAGCATTTT.